Listed below are T cell receptor beta chains from one sample, sequenced in a study of blood T cells in healthy people across ages. TCRdb recomputed calls from the 5' RACE reads with MiXCR, one row per CDR3 protein. Of 600,000 or so distinct CDR3 sequences listed, less than 60% were seen once; the top ten hold around 23%. Sequencing was performed on blood. Receptors were obtained from a man older than 75 in good health. Each CDR3 is given with its conserved first and last residue. The order of the fields is J gene, clone size, D gene, V gene, CDR3 length, CDR3 DNA, CDR3 protein. D genes are given only for firm matches. Clone size is shown for a subset of rows, as once, few, many or a class of expanded clone.

J gene: TRBJ2-5
clone size: -
D gene: -
V gene: TRBV20-1
CDR3 length: 15
CDR3 DNA: TGCAGTGCTCCCCCCGGAGTAAGCAGTCAAGAGACCCAGTACTTC
CDR3 protein: CSAPPGVSSQETQYF

J gene: TRBJ2-7
clone size: -
D gene: -
V gene: TRBV15
CDR3 length: 14
CDR3 DNA: TGTGCCACCAGCAGAGTAGGAGCATCCTACGAGCAGTACTTC
CDR3 protein: CATSRVGASYEQYF

J gene: TRBJ1-4
clone size: -
D gene: -
V gene: TRBV6-6
CDR3 length: 13
CDR3 DNA: TGTGCCAGCAGGAAAAGGGAGGGTGAAAAACTGTTTTTT
CDR3 protein: CASRKREGEKLFF

J gene: TRBJ2-7
clone size: -
D gene: TRBD2
V gene: TRBV20-1
CDR3 length: 14
CDR3 DNA: TGCAGTGCTAGTAGACTAGCGGGCGCCTACGAGCAGTACTTC
CDR3 protein: CSASRLAGAYEQYF

J gene: TRBJ2-7
clone size: -
D gene: -
V gene: TRBV20-1
CDR3 length: 14
CDR3 DNA: TGCAGTGCTAGAGGAGGACTTAACTACTACGAGCAGTACTTC
CDR3 protein: CSARGGLNYYEQYF

J gene: TRBJ2-5
clone size: -
D gene: -
V gene: TRBV20-1
CDR3 length: 15
CDR3 DNA: TGCAGTGCTAGAGGGCTCATACCTACCTACAATGAGCAGTACTTC
CDR3 protein: CSARGLIPTYNEQYF

J gene: TRBJ2-7
clone size: few
D gene: -
V gene: TRBV7-2
CDR3 length: 14
CDR3 DNA: TGTGCCAGCAGCTGGACCCCGGAGTTCTACGAGCAGTACTTC
CDR3 protein: CASSWTPEFYEQYF

J gene: TRBJ1-2
clone size: -
D gene: -
V gene: TRBV29-1
CDR3 length: 15
CDR3 DNA: TGCAGCGTTGAAGATCGGGAGGGTGGGGTTGACGGCTACACCTTC
CDR3 protein: CSVEDREGGVDGYTF

J gene: TRBJ1-2
clone size: many
D gene: -
V gene: TRBV6-5
CDR3 length: 14
CDR3 DNA: TGTGCCAGCACCCGGACAGCCGCTGACTATGGCTACACCTTC
CDR3 protein: CASTRTAADYGYTF

J gene: TRBJ2-7
clone size: -
D gene: -
V gene: TRBV20-1
CDR3 length: 12
CDR3 DNA: TGCAGTGCTAGGTGGCTGAGATACGAGCAGTACTTC
CDR3 protein: CSARWLRYEQYF

J gene: TRBJ1-5
clone size: -
D gene: -
V gene: TRBV4-3
CDR3 length: 15
CDR3 DNA: TGCGCCAGCAGCCAGGACGCGGCAGGTTATCAGCCCCAGCATTTT
CDR3 protein: CASSQDAAGYQPQHF

J gene: TRBJ2-7
clone size: few
D gene: -
V gene: TRBV27
CDR3 length: 13
CDR3 DNA: TGTGCCAGCAGGAGGGGGAGCTCCTACGAGCAGTACTTC
CDR3 protein: CASRRGSSYEQYF

J gene: TRBJ2-3
clone size: -
D gene: -
V gene: TRBV20-1
CDR3 length: 16
CDR3 DNA: TGCAGTGCTAGAGAGTCCGGCACCCCTAGCACAGATACGCAGTATTTT
CDR3 protein: CSARESGTPSTDTQYF

J gene: TRBJ2-1
clone size: -
D gene: -
V gene: TRBV20-1
CDR3 length: 14
CDR3 DNA: TGCAGTGCTAGGGCCGGAGGCCCTAAGGATGAGCAGTTCTTC
CDR3 protein: CSARAGGPKDEQFF

J gene: TRBJ2-1
clone size: once
D gene: -
V gene: TRBV7-8
CDR3 length: 14
CDR3 DNA: TGTGCCAGCAGTGCCCGGAGCGGGCAAAATGAGCAGTTCTTC
CDR3 protein: CASSARSGQNEQFF

J gene: TRBJ1-2
clone size: few
D gene: -
V gene: TRBV4-3
CDR3 length: 15
CDR3 DNA: TGCGCCAGCAGCCAAGGGGTGGAAGCTAACTATGGCTACACCTTC
CDR3 protein: CASSQGVEANYGYTF

J gene: TRBJ2-4
clone size: -
D gene: -
V gene: TRBV3-1
CDR3 length: 14
CDR3 DNA: TGTGCCAGCAGCCAAGACGTAGGGGAAACCATTCAGTACTTC
CDR3 protein: CASSQDVGETIQYF

J gene: TRBJ2-7
clone size: many
D gene: -
V gene: TRBV6-2/TRBV6-3
CDR3 length: 12
CDR3 DNA: TGTGCCAGCAGTTACAGGGGCTACGAGCAGTACTTC
CDR3 protein: CASSYRGYEQYF